The clone carrying this T cell receptor beta chain was recorded a few times. The antigen remains unidentified. The source of the sample is a study of regulatory T cells in long-lasting Graves disease. The germline V gene has CDR1 SGHRS and CDR2 YFSETQ. The CDR3 extends over 13 amino acids. Between the trimmed V and J ends, which lost 9 bases and 0 bases, there was a span of 10 bases. Investigators prepared the TCR beta libraries by applying iRepertoire HTBI primers and Arm-PCR of CDR3 regions. TCRdb re-called the multiplex PCR reads with MiXCR, one entry per CDR3 protein. The sample lists 350,000 to 550,000 distinct CDR3 sequences, more than 12% occurring once. General study findings and limits: The small sample size may have reduced accuracy.

Time point reported: newly diagnosed GD, antithyroid drugs for less than 3 months. The TCR library was prepared using RNA isolated from PBMCs. This sample was shared with a second study, whose subject was T cells in Graves' hyperthyroidism and ophthalmopathy.

This chain joins TRBV5-1 and TRBJ1-3; TRBD1 might be the D (5 bases). This sequence originates from a woman aged 30 to 39 with Graves disease. Material: peripheral blood mononuclear cells (PBMCs), obtained at new diagnosis, from a patient treated with antithyroid drugs. CDR3 in DNA: TGCGCCACACAGGATCACTCTGGAAACACCATATATTTT. This codes for CATQDHSGNTIYF.